This TCR beta chain appears in the sequencing data of a study of beta chain features in type 1 diabetes (dated by TCRdb to 2016 to 2019). The study in broad terms: Mean age, gender distribution, total cell number and subset yield did not differ between patients and healthy donors. A total of 90 million to 120 million sorted cells were examined across all samples, and a strong correlation was observed between cell number per subset and RNA yield. In the study, recently diagnosed type 1 diabetes patients and matched healthy donors were compared on the TCRB repertoires of their sorted circulating CD4+ T cell subsets. Naive and central memory subsets were obtained from all 30 or so donors, but regulatory and stem cell-like memory subsets were isolated from only 8 patients and about 8 healthy donors.

This clone was detected once. Its antigen is still unknown. Within one base of it there is no much larger clone, and no base qualities were kept. The CDR3 holds 17 amino acids from the cysteine to the phenylalanine. Only the CDR3 DNA is retained, 51 bases long and in frame from the first base. CDR1 and CDR2, looked up from the germline V gene, are SGDLS and YYNGEE. The germline V end is reduced by 2 bases and the J end by 3 bases; junction bases left unmatched: 9. A single peripheral blood draw of approximately 110 mL on average was collected from each donor into heparinised tubes. Using a panel that included CD45RO, CCR7, CD25, CD127, CD95 and CD27, naive, central memory, regulatory and stem cell-like memory CD4+ T cells were sorted on a BD FACSAria II. All sorted populations exceeded 98% purity. PBMCs were isolated right away by Lymphoprep density gradient centrifugation and were stained directly, without culture. Samples were stained and sorted in pairs, with one healthy donor and one patient per experiment, so that batch effects were minimized.

The entire isolated RNA was reverse transcribed using the High Capacity cDNA Reverse Transcription Kit, and thus expressed TCRB transcripts were sequenced. Deep immunoSEQ sequencing was performed on naive, central memory and regulatory T cell samples, with an average of about 4 million total reads per sample. Sorted cells were lysed in RLT buffer and RNA was extracted with DNase-treated RNeasy Micro or Mini kits, depending on cell number. To prevent cross-contamination, every cell subset was processed on its own, while patient and healthy donor samples were processed together. The immunoSEQ multiplex PCR was used to amplify TCRB sequences from cDNA, yielding 87-bp fragments that span the CDR3 region. Amplicons were sequenced on the Illumina HiSeq platform. The authors' pipeline ran thus. Synthetic template baselines were used to correct PCR bias computationally, reads within Hamming distance 2 were collapsed together, and singletons that could not be merged were discarded. Reads were aligned against IMGT so that V, D and J genes, CDR3 length and insertions or deletions at six rearrangement sites could be assigned. Within each subset, clonotype counts were normalized to sorted cell number, and only after that were true diversity and Gini coefficients computed with the tcR R package. The overlap coefficient, calculated on TCRB nucleotide sequences, was used to quantify repertoire sharing. As a proxy for the pre-selection repertoire, out-of-frame TCRB sequences from naive cells were analyzed. In TCRdb, the immuneACCESS table is reduced to in-frame sequences with V and J assigned. These tables do not hold every clone; where another copy was compared, an unresolved V gene accounts for under half, and the others remain unexplained. V and J calls and clone size follow that table, whereas D and trimming were derived from the DNA. For this sample there are roughly 240,000 clones; around 24% appear just once. 0.012% of the sample goes to the ten largest clones.

General study outcomes and caveats: Naive, central memory and regulatory TCRB repertoires appeared to be more similar among patients than among healthy donors. HLA sub-analyses involved small numbers of individuals, so any influence of HLA type on TCRB rearrangement remained unresolved. PCR may preferentially amplify shorter templates, but because patient and control samples were amplified and corrected together, any resulting skew would affect both groups equally. Patients with type 1 diabetes made fewer insertions and deleted more nucleotides at VDJ recombination sites, implying thymic rearrangement abnormalities. Type 1 diabetes patients showed a moderate but significant shortening of TCRB CDR3 length in all four CD4+ subsets. Because cDNA was sequenced instead of genomic DNA, activated cells with high expression could be over-represented, although the groups did not differ in activation or CD3 levels.

The chain is made from TRBV9 and TRBJ2-2; TRBD2 agrees with 8 junctional bases. Sequenced input: naive CD4+ T cells from blood. The cell subset or site label for this specimen denotes: true naive CD4+ T cells. The receptor's source is a woman aged 25 to 39 with type 1 diabetes. Here the CDR3 is given as CASSVAPGGADTGELFF. The DNA is TGTGCCAGCAGCGTCGCACCGGGGGGGGCCGACACCGGGGAGCTGTTTTTT.